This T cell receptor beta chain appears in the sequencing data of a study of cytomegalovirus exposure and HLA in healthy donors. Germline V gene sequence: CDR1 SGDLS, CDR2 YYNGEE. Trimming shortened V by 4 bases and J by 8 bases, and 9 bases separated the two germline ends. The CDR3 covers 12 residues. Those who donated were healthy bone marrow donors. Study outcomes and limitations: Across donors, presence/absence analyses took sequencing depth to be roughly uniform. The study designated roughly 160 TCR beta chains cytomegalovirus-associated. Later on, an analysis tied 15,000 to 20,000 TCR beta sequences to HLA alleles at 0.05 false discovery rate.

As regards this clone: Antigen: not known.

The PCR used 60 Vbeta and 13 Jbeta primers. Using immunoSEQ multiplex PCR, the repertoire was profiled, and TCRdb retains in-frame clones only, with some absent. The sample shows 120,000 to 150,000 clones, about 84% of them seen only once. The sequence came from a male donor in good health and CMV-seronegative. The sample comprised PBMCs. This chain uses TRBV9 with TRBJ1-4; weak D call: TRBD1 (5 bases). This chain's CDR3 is CASSIRGEKLFF. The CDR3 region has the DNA TGTGCCAGCAGCATTCGGGGGGAAAAACTGTTTTTT.